The source of this T cell receptor beta chain is a study of response to subunit inactivated influenza vaccine. TCRdb called the RT-PCR reads again in MiXCR, with one record for every CDR3 protein. The sample yields roughly 290,000 distinct CDR3 sequences, just over 20% seen once. The TCR sequence derives from a man aged 50 to 69 who received an inactivated influenza vaccine. This specimen consisted of PBMCs from blood, obtained less than 22 months after vaccination.

CDR3 sequence reads: CSAPDRGNRYEQYF. The CDR3 DNA follows: TGCAGTGCTCCGGACAGGGGAAACCGCTACGAGCAGTACTTC. This rearrangement joins TRBV20-1 to TRBJ2-7, with 9 nucleotides matching TRBD1. CDR1 is DFQATT and CDR2 is SNEGSKA in the germline V gene (reference sequence). Trimming removed 5 bases from V and 3 bases from J; junction bases left unmatched: 8. This CDR3 comprises 14 residues.